The 28 T cell receptor beta chains in this list originate from one sample, sequenced in a study of T-cell memory formation after mild COVID-19. TCRdb independently ran MiXCR on the 5' RACE reads; one entry per CDR3 protein. The data hold hundreds of thousands of distinct CDR3 sequences, with around 15% observed a single time. The specimen was PBMCs or a T cell subset sorted from them (not recorded which). The receptors were gathered from a young man who had mild COVID-19 (a few samples of this study predate the infection). Cell type and time point are not known.

This clonotype was counted ten times or more. The rearrangement uses TRBV6-2 or TRBV6-3 and TRBJ2-7, with 7 bases lining up with TRBD1. V shed 8 bases and J 2 bases; nucleotides not matched to a gene: 12. The CDR3 totals 15 residues. Germline V lookup: CDR1 MNHEY, CDR2 SVGEGT. The CDR3 protein is CASYHAGTAPYEQYF. In DNA, the CDR3 is TGTGCCAGCTACCATGCCGGGACAGCCCCCTACGAGCAGTACTTC.

The chain couples TRBV28 to TRBJ1-5; the D gene is possibly TRBD1 (6 bases). This CDR3 contains 14 residues. Per germline, CDR1 MDHEN and CDR2 SYDVKM. The V end was cut by 5 bases, the J end by 6 bases, with 14 bases between. The CDR3 DNA reads as TGTGCCAGCAGTCCCACAGGGCCTCGTCAGCCCCAGCATTTT. This translates into CASSPTGPRQPQHF.

To note about this clonotype: It is unclear where the CDR3 begins or ends on the DNA, so no DNA is shown, and the CDR3 is as TCRdb lists it. This chain connects TRBV7-5 to TRBJ1-1; the D call in the table, TRBD1, was not verified against the DNA. TRBV7-5 is a pseudogene. Both ends counted, the CDR3 spans 20 residues. The CDR3 sequence is CISVPEASTGQKLFKIGAFF.

The V and J genes are TRBV27 and TRBJ2-3; a weak D match, TRBD2 (6 bases). V lost 6 bases and J lost 0, with 13 bases in between. Germline-derived CDR1 and CDR2 are MNHEY and SMNVEV (reference sequence). There are 15 residues in the CDR3. CDR3 in DNA: TGTGCCAGCAGAAAACCGGGACTCAGCACAGATACGCAGTATTTT. This sequence encodes CASRKPGLSTDTQYF.

The rearrangement links TRBV7-2 to TRBJ2-1; D perhaps matches TRBD2 (7 bases). CDR1 and CDR2 (germline): SGHTA, FQGNSA. Between the trimmed V and J ends, which lost 5 bases and 0 bases, there was a span of 17 bases. CDR3 size: 17 residues. CDR3 DNA: TGTGCCAGCAGCCCTAAGGTGCGGGGGCGCTCCTACAATGAGCAGTTCTTC. Protein product: CASSPKVRGRSYNEQFF. The variable domain in full, with the rest retrieved from reference TRBV7-2 and TRBJ2-1, is GAGVSQSPSNKVTEKGKDVELRCDPISGHTALYWYRQSLGQGLEFLIYFQGNSAPDKSGLPSDRFSAERTGGSVSTLTIQRTQQEDSAVYLCASSPKVRGRSYNEQFFGPGTRLTVL.

V and J are TRBV7-8 and TRBJ2-4, with D tentatively TRBD1 (6 bases). CDR1 and CDR2 from the germline V gene are SGHVS and FQNEAQ. The CDR3 extends over 14 amino acids. V was trimmed by 4 bases and J by 10 bases, leaving 17 bases between them. The CDR3 spells CASSSPQGQGIQYF. The CDR3 DNA sequence: TGTGCCAGCAGCTCACCACAGGGCCAGGGGATTCAGTACTTC. The whole variable domain, remainder taken from reference TRBV7-8 and TRBJ2-4, is GAGVSQSPRYKVAKRGQDVALRCDPISGHVSLFWYQQALGQGPEFLTYFQNEAQLDKSGLPSDRFFAERPEGSVSTLKIQRTQQEDSAVYLCASSSPQGQGIQYFGAGTRLSVL.

The gene calls are TRBV6-5 and TRBJ2-5; possibly TRBD1 or TRBD2 for D (6 bases each). The CDR3 contains 15 residues. V lost 6 bases and J 1 base, leaving 15 bases between the germline ends. CDR1 is MNHEY, CDR2 SVGAGI, per germline. As DNA, the CDR3 is TGTGCCAGCAGACTCCCGAAGGGGGGCCAAGAGACCCAGTACTTC. It codes for CASRLPKGGQETQYF.

This clonotype was seen a few times. V and J are TRBV7-2 and TRBJ1-6; no reliable D call. Trimming removed 5 bases from V and 10 bases from J, with 12 bases in between. The CDR3 runs to 13 residues. Germline V gene lookup returns CDR1 SGHTA and CDR2 FQGNSA. The CDR3 spells CASSPGVDSPLHF. For the CDR3, the DNA is TGTGCCAGCAGCCCAGGAGTGGACTCACCCCTCCACTTT.

CDR3 coding DNA: TGTGCCAGCAGCTTGTGGGCGGGGGCCAACGTCCTGACTTTC. It yields the protein CASSLWAGANVLTF. The rearrangement links TRBV7-9 to TRBJ2-6, with no clear D. Germline CDR1 reads SEHNR; CDR2 reads FQNEAQ (reference sequence). The CDR3 covers 14 residues. Trimming removed 3 bases at V and 4 bases at J, with 7 bases between.

V gene TRBV4-2 combines with J gene TRBJ1-5; 7 nucleotides line up with TRBD1. The V gene's germline CDR1 is LGHNA and CDR2 YNFKEQ. The CDR3 is 15 amino acids. V shed 4 bases, J shed 10 bases, and the junction held 13 bases outside the gene matches. The CDR3 loop is CASSPQQGPGGPQHF. The CDR3 nucleotides are TGTGCCAGCAGCCCTCAACAGGGGCCCGGAGGACCCCAGCATTTT.

At least ten counts were recorded for this clonotype. The chain links TRBV15 to TRBJ2-1; 7 nucleotides match TRBD2. The CDR3 totals 15 residues. Germline loops: CDR1 LNHNV, CDR2 YYDKDF (reference sequence). The V gene end was trimmed by 0 bases and the J gene end by 9 bases; junction bases not matched to a gene: 8. The CDR3: CATSRDSAAGFEQFF. The CDR3, as DNA: TGTGCCACCAGCAGAGACTCCGCAGCGGGGTTTGAGCAGTTCTTC.

This clonotype occurred a few times. The J gene is TRBJ2-3, the V gene TRBV6-5, with 8 bases that match TRBD1. The CDR3 is 14 amino acids. The ends lost 4 bases at V and 3 bases at J; junction bases unmatched: 3. The V gene's germline CDR1 is MNHEY and CDR2 SVGAGI. CDR3 residues: CASSWDRKTDTQYF. CDR3 sequence (DNA): TGTGCCAGCAGTTGGGACAGGAAGACAGATACGCAGTATTTT.

V is TRBV6-5 and J is TRBJ1-2, with D possibly being TRBD1 (5 bases). This CDR3 is built from 17 residues. V lost 0 bases to trimming and J lost 0 bases, with 14 bases between them. The germline CDR1 and CDR2 sequences are MNHEY and SVGAGI. CDR3 loop: CASSYSISGTANYGYTF. The CDR3 DNA reads as TGTGCCAGCAGTTACTCGATTTCAGGGACGGCTAACTATGGCTACACCTTC.

In its sample, this clonotype was seen a few times. The rearrangement links TRBV10-3 to TRBJ2-7; TRBD1 matches 9 bases. The CDR3 covers 13 residues. Germline V CDR1 and CDR2: ENHRY, SYGVKD. The ends lost 6 bases at V and 5 bases at J; junction bases unmatched: 5. The CDR3 sequence is CAIRGTGTDEQYV. In DNA, the CDR3 is TGTGCCATCAGGGGGACAGGGACGGACGAGCAGTACGTC.

In this sample, this clonotype turned up a few times. The chain combines TRBV6-2 or TRBV6-3 with TRBJ1-5, with D possibly matching TRBD1 (6 bases). The germline V and J ends were trimmed by 6 bases and 5 bases, with 20 bases remaining between them. The germline gives CDR1 MNHEY, CDR2 SVGEGT. The CDR3 runs 16 residues. The DNA of the CDR3 is TGTGCCAGCAGACGCGCCCGGGGGGCGCCTGATCAGCCCCAGCATTTT. Encoded protein: CASRRARGAPDQPQHF.

This clonotype was found a few times. The chain carries TRBV7-9 and TRBJ1-1; 7 bases are shared with TRBD1. The CDR3 spans 15 residues. The V and J ends lost 5 bases and 4 bases, in that order; junction bases with no gene match: 10. Germline CDR1 reads SEHNR; CDR2 reads FQNEAQ (reference sequence). The CDR3 loop reads CASSPQGGTSTEAFF. CDR3 nucleotide sequence: TGTGCCAGCAGCCCCCAGGGGGGGACCAGCACTGAAGCTTTCTTT.

This CDR3 reads CASSLSSGGRETQYF. As DNA, the CDR3 is TGTGCCAGCAGCTTAAGTTCGGGGGGGCGAGAGACCCAGTACTTC. The J gene is TRBJ2-5, the V gene TRBV7-8; 8 bases agree with TRBD2. The V and J ends lost 2 bases and 4 bases, in that order; junction bases with no gene match: 6. Germline lookup yields CDR1 SGHVS and CDR2 FQNEAQ. This CDR3 comprises 15 residues.

This clonotype was recorded a few times. V and J are TRBV6-6 and TRBJ2-5, with D perhaps assigned TRBD1 or TRBD2 (6 bases each). CDR1 MNHNY and CDR2 SVGAGI come from the germline V gene (reference sequence). The CDR3 runs 15 residues. V shed 0 bases and J shed 4 bases, with 12 bases lying between them. This CDR3 reads CASSYSTKGGETQYF. In DNA, the CDR3 is TGTGCCAGCAGTTACTCTACGAAGGGGGGAGAGACCCAGTACTTC.

This clonotype was seen more than once but under ten times. The chain carries TRBV5-1 and TRBJ1-6, with D perhaps matching TRBD1 (6 bases). Germline values: CDR1 SGHRS, CDR2 YFSETQ. The CDR3 runs to 12 residues. Trimming removed 3 bases from V and 14 bases from J, with 12 bases in between. In DNA form, the CDR3 reads TGCGCCAGCAGCTATGTCGGGGGCGCCCTCCACTTT. Translation gives CASSYVGGALHF.

The V call is TRBV4-1, the J call TRBJ2-1; 12 bases map to TRBD2. The V gene's germline CDR1 is MGHRA and CDR2 YSYEKL. The CDR3 covers 16 residues. The V gene end was trimmed by 7 bases and the J gene end by 10 bases; junction bases not matched to a gene: 14. CDR3 sequence (DNA): TGCGCCAGCAACCACCCACCTAGCGGGGGGGCTAGCGAGCAGTTCTTC. The encoded protein is CASNHPPSGGASEQFF.

This clonotype was counted between two and nine times. This chain links TRBV11-2 with TRBJ2-7; D remains unclear. This CDR3 region has 11 residues. The germline V gene encodes CDR1 SGHAT and CDR2 FQNNGV. Trimming stripped 5 bases from V and 2 bases from J, with 4 bases between. CDR3 bases: TGTGCCAGCAGCGACACCTACGAGCAGTACGTC. This translates into CASSDTYEQYV.

The chain carries TRBV9 and TRBJ2-2; 7 nucleotides agree with TRBD1. The CDR3 totals 16 residues. The V gene end was trimmed by 3 bases and the J gene end by 0 bases; junction bases not matched to a gene: 5. Germline V gene sequence: CDR1 SGDLS, CDR2 YYNGEE. CDR3 sequence reads: CASSGGTDANTGELFF. In DNA, the CDR3 is TGTGCCAGCAGCGGAGGGACAGACGCGAACACCGGGGAGCTGTTTTTT.

At least ten counts were recorded for this clonotype. The CDR3 region has the DNA TGTGCCAGCAGTTCCACAGGGACCCATGGCTACACCTTC. Its protein is CASSSTGTHGYTF. J is TRBJ1-2 and V is TRBV27; D is possibly TRBD1 (6 bases). In germline, CDR1 is MNHEY, CDR2 SMNVEV (reference sequence). V lost 4 bases to trimming and J lost 6 bases, with 12 bases between them. The CDR3 loop spans 13 amino acids.

This clonotype was found a few times. The chain has TRBV5-1 and TRBJ1-1, with D possibly TRBD1 on 6 matching bases. Per the germline V gene, CDR1 is SGHRS and CDR2 is YFSETQ. V lost 4 bases and J lost 1, with 11 bases in between. CDR3 length: 14 residues. Here the CDR3 reads CASSGRGSNTEAFF. The CDR3, as DNA: TGCGCCAGCAGCGGAAGGGGGTCGAACACTGAAGCTTTCTTT. The full variable domain, completed using reference TRBV5-1 and TRBJ1-1, is KAGVTQTPRYLIKTRGQQVTLSCSPISGHRSVSWYQQTPGQGLQFLFEYFSETQRNKGNFPGRFSGRQFSNSRSEMNVSTLELGDSALYLCASSGRGSNTEAFFGQGTRLTVV.

This clonotype occurred a few times. This sequence joins TRBV6-5 and TRBJ2-7, with TRBD1 as a possible D gene (6 bases). V was trimmed by 6 bases and J by 6 bases, leaving 15 bases between them. Germline V gene sequence: CDR1 MNHEY, CDR2 SVGAGI. The CDR3 loop spans 13 amino acids. The CDR3 protein is CASRKQGLREQYF. CDR3 bases: TGTGCCAGCAGAAAACAGGGCTTACGCGAGCAGTACTTC.

This clonotype has only a few counts. This rearrangement joins TRBV10-2 to TRBJ2-1; TRBD2 matches at 13 bases. This CDR3 has 15 residues. The trim removed 6 bases at V and 8 bases at J, leaving 7 bases unmatched. CDR1 and CDR2 (germline): WSHSY, SAAADI. CDR3 DNA: TGCGCCAGCAGCCCGGGACTAGCGGGGTTTGATGAGCAGTTCTTC. It translates to CASSPGLAGFDEQFF.

The V and J genes are TRBV7-9 and TRBJ1-3; TRBD1 matches at 8 bases. Germline loops: CDR1 SEHNR, CDR2 FQNEAQ (reference sequence). V was clipped by 4 bases and J by 3 bases; unmatched bases: 14. The CDR3 is 18 amino acids. In nucleotides, the CDR3 is TGTGCCAGCAGCTACTTATCGGTACAGGGGGGCATTGGAAACACCATATATTTT. It translates to CASSYLSVQGGIGNTIYF.

This clonotype occurred many times. The V call is TRBV4-1, the J call TRBJ2-5, with TRBD2 identical over 13 bases. This CDR3 is 16 amino acids long. Germline V lookup: CDR1 MGHRA, CDR2 YSYEKL. V lost 4 bases, J lost 2 bases, and 4 bases stayed unmatched. CDR3 sequence (DNA): TGCGCCAGCAGCCTGAGGACTAGCGGGGGTCAAGAGACCCAGTACTTC. Protein: CASSLRTSGGQETQYF.